These T cell receptor beta chains were read from a single sample in a study of naive and memory T cell subsets. TCRdb processed the UMI-ligation and nested PCR reads anew with MiXCR; each CDR3 protein has one entry. Of 130,000 to 150,000 distinct CDR3 sequences in the sample, about a sixth were seen once. Material for sequencing was naive CD4+ T cells from blood. The origin of the receptors is a human donor in good health. CDR3s include the opening cysteine and the closing phenylalanine or tryptophan. The D gene is left open where the match is weak. The size of a clone is reported for some rows only, either as once, few or many, or as a class for expanded clones.

j_call	v_call	clone_size	d_call	cdr3_nt	cdr3_aa
TRBJ1-1	TRBV29-1	.	.	TGCAGCGTTGCGGGCCACAACACTGAAGCTTTCTTT	CSVAGHNTEAFF
TRBJ2-3	TRBV29-1	.	.	TGCAGCGTGGGGGACCAAGGGGGCACAGATACGCAGTATTTT	CSVGDQGGTDTQYF
TRBJ2-1	TRBV2	.	.	TGTGCCAGCGAAGAACCTGGACTTCTCCTGAGCTCCTACAATGAGCAGTTCTTC	CASEEPGLLLSSYNEQFF
TRBJ2-7	TRBV4-1	few	TRBD2	TGCGCCAGCAGCGTCCGTACAGCGGGAGGGCCTAACGAGCAGTACTTC	CASSVRTAGGPNEQYF
TRBJ1-5	TRBV19	.	TRBD1	TGTGCCAGTAGTATAGGGGCAGGGGGTAATCAGCCCCAGCATTTT	CASSIGAGGNQPQHF
TRBJ2-7	TRBV6-6	.	TRBD2	TGTGCCAGCAATTTAGCGGGATCCTACGAGCAGTACTTC	CASNLAGSYEQYF
TRBJ2-3	TRBV27	few	.	TGTGCCAGCAGTTTAGGGTACCGGGGGGCGAAGTTTCCAGATACGCAGTATTTT	CASSLGYRGAKFPDTQYF
TRBJ1-2	TRBV2	few	.	TGTGCCAGCAGTGACCGACAGATCGGCTACACCTTC	CASSDRQIGYTF
TRBJ2-7	TRBV5-4	few	.	TGTGCCAGCAGCTTGGACGGCTACGAGCAGTACTTC	CASSLDGYEQYF
TRBJ2-3	TRBV5-1	.	.	TGCGCCAGCAACACAAACCCGGGACTCCTCCCAGATACGCAGTATTTT	CASNTNPGLLPDTQYF
TRBJ1-2	TRBV2	few	.	TGTGCCAGACGGACGGACGATAACTATGGCTACACCTTC	CARRTDDNYGYTF
TRBJ1-1	TRBV11-2	.	.	TGTGCCAGCAGCTTAGAATCGTCCGGGCGGGAAGCTTTCTTT	CASSLESSGREAFF
TRBJ2-3	TRBV30	.	.	TGTGCCTGGAGTGGAGGGCGTAAAAACACAGATACGCAGTATTTT	CAWSGGRKNTDTQYF
TRBJ2-1	TRBV10-3	.	TRBD2	TGTGCCATCATGGGGACTAGCGGGTTGAGCTCCTACAATGAGCAGTTCTTC	CAIMGTSGLSSYNEQFF
TRBJ2-3	TRBV7-3	.	TRBD2	TGTGCCAGCAGCGACGGACTAGCGGGAGGCGGAGATACGCAGTATTTT	CASSDGLAGGGDTQYF
TRBJ1-1	TRBV10-3	.	.	TGTGCCATCAGTGACAGTGGACTAATGAACACTGAAGCTTTCTTT	CAISDSGLMNTEAFF
TRBJ1-4	TRBV5-1	.	.	TGCGCCAGCAGCTTGGGTCAGGGCAGAGGTTCTAATGAAAAACTGTTTTTT	CASSLGQGRGSNEKLFF
TRBJ1-1	TRBV5-1	.	.	TGCGCCAGCAGCGCTGGATGGGGGCGGATGAACACTGAAGCTTTCTTT	CASSAGWGRMNTEAFF
TRBJ1-6	TRBV30	.	.	TGTGCCTGGGCCTCCGGGACAAATAATTCACCCCTCCACTTT	CAWASGTNNSPLHF
TRBJ2-2	TRBV6-2/TRBV6-3	.	.	TGTGCCAGCAGTTACTCCTGGGATACGAACACCGGGGAGCTGTTTTTT	CASSYSWDTNTGELFF
TRBJ2-3	TRBV6-5	few	.	TGTGCCAGCAGTTACTCGTTCGGGGCTTCCACAGATACGCAGTATTTT	CASSYSFGASTDTQYF
TRBJ2-3	TRBV12-3/TRBV12-4	.	TRBD1	TGTGCCAGCATCCGGACAGGGGGACATACGCAGTATTTT	CASIRTGGHTQYF
TRBJ2-1	TRBV29-1	.	TRBD2	TGCAGCGTTTCCGGGACTAGCAGCGAGCAGTTCTTC	CSVSGTSSEQFF
TRBJ2-1	TRBV7-3	.	.	TGTGCCAGCAGCAGAGGAGCCTCCTACAATGAGCAGTTCTTC	CASSRGASYNEQFF
TRBJ2-4	TRBV6-1	many	.	TGTGCCAGCAGTGAAGGGTGGGCAGACTGGCAGTACTTC	CASSEGWADWQYF
TRBJ1-4	TRBV6-2/TRBV6-3	.	.	TGTGCCAGCAAAGGACAGTCGACTAATGAAAAACTGTTTTTT	CASKGQSTNEKLFF
TRBJ2-2	TRBV6-2/TRBV6-3	few	.	TGTGCCAGCAGTTACTCCAATCTAGGCACCGGGGAGCTGTTTTTT	CASSYSNLGTGELFF
TRBJ2-3	TRBV20-1	many	TRBD2	TGCAGTGCTAGGGGGACTAGCGGGCACACAGATACGCAGTATTTT	CSARGTSGHTDTQYF
TRBJ2-6	TRBV11-2	few	TRBD2	TGTGCCAGCAGCTTAGACCGACTAGCGGGGGCCTCTGGGGCCAACGTCCTGACTTTC	CASSLDRLAGASGANVLTF
TRBJ2-1	TRBV7-8	few	.	TGTGCCAGCAGCAGAACCGGGACGCACAATGAGCAGTTCTTC	CASSRTGTHNEQFF
TRBJ1-5	TRBV7-3	few	TRBD1	TGTGCCAGCAGCTTAACGGGACAGGCGGGCCAGCCCCAGCATTTT	CASSLTGQAGQPQHF
TRBJ1-1	TRBV20-1	.	.	TGCAGTGCTAGTTTTGTCGGGAGTACTGAAGCTTTCTTT	CSASFVGSTEAFF
TRBJ2-7	TRBV11-3	few	.	TGTGCCAGCAGCTTGACGGGATCCCTCTCCTACGAGCAGTACTTC	CASSLTGSLSYEQYF
TRBJ2-7	TRBV29-1	many	.	TGCAGCGTTGATAAGGGGTCGGGCGAGCAGTACTTC	CSVDKGSGEQYF
TRBJ2-7	TRBV28	.	.	TGTGCCAGCAGTTTCCACACCTCCCCCGAGCAGTACTTC	CASSFHTSPEQYF
TRBJ2-7	TRBV10-3	many	TRBD2	TGTGCCATCAGGGAGGCGTTAGCGGGAGGTCCCCACGAGCAGTACTTC	CAIREALAGGPHEQYF
TRBJ2-1	TRBV20-1	few	.	TGCAGTGCTAGAGACCACAATAATGAGCAGTTCTTC	CSARDHNNEQFF
TRBJ1-5	TRBV4-3	.	.	TGCGCCAGCAGCCACGCAGGCGATCAGCCCCAGCATTTT	CASSHAGDQPQHF
TRBJ2-1	TRBV7-8	.	TRBD2	TGTGCCAGCAGCTTAGCGATAAAGGCGGGAGCTGGCAATGAGCGGTTCTTC	CASSLAIKAGAGNERFF
TRBJ1-5	TRBV6-1	few	TRBD1	TGTGCCAGCAGTCGAAGACCGGGACAGGGAATTTATCAGCCCCAGCATTTT	CASSRRPGQGIYQPQHF
TRBJ1-2	TRBV7-2	.	TRBD1	TGTGCCAGCAGCTCGGGACAGCCTGGCTACACCTTC	CASSSGQPGYTF
TRBJ2-3	TRBV15	.	TRBD1	TGTGCCACCAGCCGGACAGGAGGCATCGATACGCAGTATTTT	CATSRTGGIDTQYF
TRBJ2-1	TRBV11-2	few	.	TGTGCCAGCAGCCGAAACCGAAATGAGCAGTTCTTC	CASSRNRNEQFF
TRBJ2-1	TRBV28	few	.	TGTGCCAGCAGTTTAGCCGGGAGTCGATCCTACAATGAGCAGTTCTTC	CASSLAGSRSYNEQFF
TRBJ2-3	TRBV20-1	many	TRBD2	TGCAGTGCTAGGGAACCGGGACTAGCGGGAAATACGCAGTATTTT	CSAREPGLAGNTQYF
TRBJ2-7	TRBV6-5	few	.	TGTGCCAGCAGCCCACCTCGTGGACAGATAGGAGCCTACGAGCAGTACTTC	CASSPPRGQIGAYEQYF
TRBJ1-1	TRBV29-1	few	.	TGCAGCGTTTACAAGAAACTCACGAACACTGAAGCTTTCTTT	CSVYKKLTNTEAFF
TRBJ2-5	TRBV4-1	.	.	TGCGCCAGCAGCCAAGAAGGGAAGCGGCAAGAGACCCAGTACTTC	CASSQEGKRQETQYF
TRBJ1-5	TRBV19	once	.	TGTGCCAGTAGTATCAGGCAGCAGGGAGGCCAGCCCCAGCATTTT	CASSIRQQGGQPQHF
TRBJ1-2	TRBV20-1	.	.	TGCAGTGCTAGCGGGGCGGGTGGCTACACCTTC	CSASGAGGYTF
TRBJ2-3	TRBV5-6	.	.	TGTGCCAGCAGCTTGTATCGACTAGCAGATACGCAGTATTTT	CASSLYRLADTQYF